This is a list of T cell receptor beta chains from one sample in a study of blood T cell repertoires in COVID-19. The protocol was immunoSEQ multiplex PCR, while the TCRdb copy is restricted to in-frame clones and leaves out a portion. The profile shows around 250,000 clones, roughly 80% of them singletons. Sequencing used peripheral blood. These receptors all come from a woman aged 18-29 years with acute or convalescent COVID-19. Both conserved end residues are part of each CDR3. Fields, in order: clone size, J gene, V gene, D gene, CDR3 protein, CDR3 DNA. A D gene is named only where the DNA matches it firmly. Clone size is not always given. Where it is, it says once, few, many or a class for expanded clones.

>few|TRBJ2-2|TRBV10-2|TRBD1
CASSDPGQGDTGELFF
TGCGCCAGCAGTGACCCAGGACAGGGGGACACCGGGGAGCTGTTTTTT
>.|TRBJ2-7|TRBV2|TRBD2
CASSGDYVAYEQYF
TGTGCCAGCAGTGGGGACTACGTAGCCTACGAGCAGTACTTC
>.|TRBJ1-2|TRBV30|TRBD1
CAWSVRRTGGAGYGYTF
TGTGCCTGGAGTGTACGGAGGACAGGGGGCGCAGGCTATGGCTACACCTTC
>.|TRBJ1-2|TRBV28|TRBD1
CASNVRDRVGYTF
TGTGCCAGCAACGTCCGGGACAGGGTCGGCTACACCTTC
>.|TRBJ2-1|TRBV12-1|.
CASSLGRSRLNEQFF
TGTGCCAGCAGCCTGGGGCGGTCCCGGCTCAATGAGCAGTTCTTC
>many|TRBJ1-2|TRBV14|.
CASSQDWEGSGYGYTF
TGTGCCAGCAGCCAAGATTGGGAGGGAAGCGGCTATGGCTACACCTTC
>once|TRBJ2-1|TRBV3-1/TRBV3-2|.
CASSQDRWPGSSYNEQFF
TGTGCCAGCAGCCAAGATCGGTGGCCGGGATCCTCATACAATGAGCAGTTCTTC
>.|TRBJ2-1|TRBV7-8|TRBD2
CASSLAARGGWQFF
TGTGCCAGCAGCTTGGCGGCCCGGGGGGGGTGGCAGTTCTTC
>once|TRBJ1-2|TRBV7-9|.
CASSFNTGNYGYTF
TGTGCCAGCAGCTTTAACACGGGAAACTATGGCTACACCTTC
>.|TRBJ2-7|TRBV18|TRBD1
CASSPQPGTGPYEQYF
TGTGCCAGCTCACCACAGCCCGGGACAGGGCCCTACGAGCAGTACTTC
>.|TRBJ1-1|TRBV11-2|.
CASSLDGAVNTEAFF
TGTGCCAGCAGCTTAGATGGGGCAGTTAACACTGAAGCTTTCTTT
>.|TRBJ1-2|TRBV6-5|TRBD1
CASARTGTGGGGYTF
TGTGCCAGCGCTAGAACCGGGACAGGGGGTGGTGGCTACACCTTC
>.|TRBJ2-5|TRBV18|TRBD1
CASSPQGLPGGETQYF
TGTGCCAGCTCACCTCAGGGCCTTCCAGGGGGAGAGACCCAGTACTTC
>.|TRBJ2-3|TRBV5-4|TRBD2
CASTFRGLAGGPRITDTQYF
TGTGCCAGCACTTTCCGGGGACTAGCGGGAGGCCCGAGAATCACAGATACGCAGTATTTT
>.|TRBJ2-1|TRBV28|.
CASSLTSEQFF
TGTGCCAGCAGTTTAACAAGTGAGCAGTTCTTC
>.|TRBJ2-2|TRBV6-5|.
CASLSGDGTGELFF
TGTGCCAGCCTCTCGGGAGACGGAACCGGGGAGCTGTTTTTT
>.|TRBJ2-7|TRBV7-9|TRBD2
CASSSTSGRYEQYF
TGTGCCAGCAGCTCAACTAGCGGGAGGTACGAGCAGTACTTC
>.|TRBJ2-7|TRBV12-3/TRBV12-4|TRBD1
CASSDRGTGEQYF
TGTGCCAGCAGTGACAGGGGGACGGGGGAGCAGTACTTC
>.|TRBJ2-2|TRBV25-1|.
CASSDFPASDNTGELFF
TGTGCCAGCAGTGATTTCCCAGCTAGTGACAACACCGGGGAGCTGTTTTTT
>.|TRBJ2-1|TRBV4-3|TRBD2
CASSQGTGGSYNEQFF
TGCGCCAGCAGCCAAGGTACGGGAGGTTCCTACAATGAGCAGTTCTTC
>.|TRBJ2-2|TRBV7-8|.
CAQGIGWGTGELFF
TGTGCCCAGGGGATAGGGTGGGGCACCGGGGAGCTGTTTTTT
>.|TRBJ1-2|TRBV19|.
CASSIDGGNARYGYTF
TGTGCCAGTAGTATAGATGGTGGCAACGCCAGGTATGGCTACACCTTC
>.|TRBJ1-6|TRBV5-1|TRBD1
CASSRDPGQGTLHNSPLHF
TGCGCCAGCAGCCGCGACCCGGGACAGGGTACTTTACATAATTCACCCCTCCACTTT
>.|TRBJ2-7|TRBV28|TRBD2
CASSGTSGSYEQYF
TGTGCCAGCAGTGGGACTAGCGGGTCCTACGAGCAGTACTTC
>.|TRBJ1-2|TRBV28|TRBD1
CASSLSSATGERGYTF
TGTGCCAGCAGTTTATCCAGCGCGACAGGGGAGCGGGGCTACACCTTC
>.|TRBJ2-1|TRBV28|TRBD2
CASRGGVYYNEQFF
TGTGCCAGCAGGGGGGGGGTTTACTACAATGAGCAGTTCTTC
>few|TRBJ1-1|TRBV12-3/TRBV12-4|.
CASRTTGSFKSFF
TGTGCCAGCAGAACCACGGGATCCTTCAAATCTTTCTTT
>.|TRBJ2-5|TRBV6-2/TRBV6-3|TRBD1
CASSGWTGVETQYF
TGTGCCAGCAGTGGGTGGACAGGGGTGGAGACCCAGTACTTC
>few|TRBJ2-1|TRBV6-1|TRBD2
CASSETPLAGAQGEQFF
TGTGCCAGCAGTGAAACTCCACTAGCGGGAGCGCAGGGTGAGCAGTTCTTC
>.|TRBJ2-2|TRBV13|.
CASSLEPPVSGSFSGELFF
TGTGCCAGCAGCCTAGAGCCCCCTGTGAGCGGATCGTTCTCCGGGGAGCTGTTTTTT
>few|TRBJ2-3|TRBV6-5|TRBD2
CASGLAGGVADTQYF
TGTGCCAGCGGATTAGCGGGAGGAGTCGCAGATACGCAGTATTTT
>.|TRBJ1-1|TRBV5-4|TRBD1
CASSLGDRLNTEAFF
TGTGCCAGCAGCTTGGGGGACAGACTGAACACTGAAGCTTTCTTT
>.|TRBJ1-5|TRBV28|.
CASSHITGSNQPQHF
TGTGCCAGCAGCCATATTACAGGGTCCAATCAGCCCCAGCATTTT
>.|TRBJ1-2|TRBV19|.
CASSIEQYGYTF
TGTGCCAGTAGTATAGAACAATATGGCTACACCTTC
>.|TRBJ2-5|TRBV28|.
CASSFQAGLVETQYF
TGTGCCAGCAGTTTCCAGGCAGGGTTGGTGGAGACCCAGTACTTC
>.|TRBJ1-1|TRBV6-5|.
CASSYWQGNTEAFF
TGTGCCAGCAGTTACTGGCAGGGGAACACTGAAGCTTTCTTT
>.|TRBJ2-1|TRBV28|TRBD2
CASSWDYIGEQFF
TGTGCCAGCAGTTGGGACTACATTGGTGAGCAGTTCTTC
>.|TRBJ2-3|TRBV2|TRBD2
CASSGTSGITDTQYF
TGTGCCAGCAGTGGGACTAGCGGGATAACAGATACGCAGTATTTT
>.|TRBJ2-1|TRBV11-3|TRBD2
CASSLDLPGTSGSSNEQFF
TGTGCCAGCAGCTTAGACTTACCCGGGACTAGCGGGAGCTCAAATGAGCAGTTCTTC
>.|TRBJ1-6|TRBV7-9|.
CASSLGAVNNSPLHF
TGTGCCAGCAGCTTAGGGGCAGTTAATAATTCACCCCTCCACTTT
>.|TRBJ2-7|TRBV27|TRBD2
CASSLRGISGSYEQYF
TGTGCCAGCAGTTTAAGGGGAATTAGCGGGAGCTACGAGCAGTACTTC
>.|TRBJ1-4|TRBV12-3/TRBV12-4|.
CASSWTAVEKLFF
TGTGCCAGCAGTTGGACAGCCGTCGAAAAACTGTTTTTT
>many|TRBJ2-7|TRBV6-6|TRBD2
CASSPSGRSSYEQYF
TGTGCCAGCAGCCCTAGCGGGAGGAGCTCCTACGAGCAGTACTTC
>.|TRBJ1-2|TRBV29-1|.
CSVEQPGNGYTF
TGCAGCGTTGAACAGCCAGGGAATGGCTACACCTTC
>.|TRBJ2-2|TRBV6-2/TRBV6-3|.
CASSGVPGELFF
TGTGCCAGCAGCGGAGTTCCCGGGGAGCTGTTTTTT
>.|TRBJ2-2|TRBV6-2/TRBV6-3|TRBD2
CASSYPSGRITGELFF
TGTGCCAGCAGTTACCCTAGCGGGAGAATCACCGGGGAGCTGTTTTTT
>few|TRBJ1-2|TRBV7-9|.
CASSLGVSGNYGYTF
TGTGCCAGCAGCTTAGGAGTGTCAGGCAACTATGGCTACACCTTC
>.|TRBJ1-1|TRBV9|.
CASSVGRADGRTEAFF
TGTGCCAGCAGCGTAGGCAGGGCGGATGGGCGGACTGAAGCTTTCTTT
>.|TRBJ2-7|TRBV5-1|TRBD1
CASSEATGVSYEQYF
TGCGCCAGCAGCGAGGCGACAGGGGTATCCTACGAGCAGTACTTC
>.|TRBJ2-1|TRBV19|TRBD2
CASSTPTQGSGNNYNEQFF
TGTGCCAGTAGTACCCCCACTCAGGGTAGCGGGAACAACTACAATGAGCAGTTCTTC